The 4 T cell receptor beta chains below were found in one sample sequenced in a study of cytomegalovirus exposure and HLA in healthy donors. 13 Jbeta primers and 60 Vbeta primers were used for the PCR. The assay was immunoSEQ multiplex PCR, and TCRdb's table has in-frame clones only and misses some. Of fewer than 200,000 clones in the sample, more than 65% were seen once. The sequenced sample was PBMCs. These receptor sequences come from a woman between 50 and 59 years old in good health and CMV-seronegative.

This chain connects TRBV19 to TRBJ1-1; 7 positions match TRBD1. Germline-derived CDR1 and CDR2 are LNHDA and SQIVND (reference sequence). Trimming at V came to 6 bases and at J to 5 bases, leaving 6 bases not matched to a gene. The length of the CDR3 is 13 residues. The CDR3 is CASSTRGFTEAFF. The CDR3, as DNA: TGTGCCAGTAGCACCAGGGGGTTTACTGAAGCTTTCTTT.

The chain uses TRBV27 and TRBJ1-1; a possible D gene is TRBD1 (6 bases). The CDR3 is 16 residues long. Per the germline V gene, CDR1 is MNHEY and CDR2 is SMNVEV (reference sequence). Deletions cut 5 bases from V and 5 bases from J, with 21 bases between. The CDR3 sequence: CASSPLGGGAHTEAFF. Written as DNA, the CDR3 is TGTGCCAGCAGTCCTTTAGGGGGGGGCGCGCATACTGAAGCTTTCTTT.

The V gene is TRBV7-3, the J gene TRBJ2-1; tentatively, D is TRBD2 (6 bases). Deletions cut 4 bases from V and 9 bases from J, with 16 bases between. Per germline, CDR1 SGHTA and CDR2 FQGTGA. The CDR3 runs to 14 residues. The CDR3 is CASSSASRGGEQFF. The CDR3 nucleotides read TGTGCCAGCAGCTCCGCCTCCCGGGGAGGTGAGCAGTTCTTC.

This chain joins TRBV28 and TRBJ1-3; D uncertain. The germline V gene encodes CDR1 MDHEN and CDR2 SYDVKM. The CDR3 runs 17 residues. V lost 2 bases and J lost 0, with 14 bases in between. Here the CDR3 DNA reads TGTGCCAGCAGTTTACTTGGAGGACCTCTCTCTGGAAACACCATATATTTT. It yields the protein CASSLLGGPLSGNTIYF.